Below are 16 T cell receptor beta chains sequenced from a single sample in a study of regulatory T cells in long-lasting Graves disease. Indicated time point: persistent/refractory GD, antithyroid drugs over 5 years with positive TRAb. Extracted PBMC RNA gave rise to the TCR library. Investigators prepared the TCR beta libraries by applying iRepertoire HTBI primers and Arm-PCR of CDR3 regions. One entry per CDR3 protein, called by TCRdb with MiXCR from the multiplex PCR reads. The table records about 310,000 distinct CDR3 sequences, roughly a fifth of them present only once. The input for sequencing was peripheral blood mononuclear cells (PBMCs), taken when the disease was refractory, from a patient treated with antithyroid drugs. The receptors stem from a female donor with Graves disease.

This sequence joins TRBV30 and TRBJ1-2; D may be TRBD1 (5 bases). V lost 4 bases and J 3 bases, leaving 9 bases between the germline ends. The CDR3 spans 12 residues. Germline V CDR1 and CDR2: GTSNPN, SVGIG (reference sequence). CDR3 DNA: TGTGCCTGGACCAGGGATGACTATGGCTACACCTTC. It yields the protein CAWTRDDYGYTF.

The chain employs TRBV7-9 and TRBJ1-1; 11 bases line up with TRBD1. Germline trimming cut 1 base from V and 5 bases from J; bases unmatched to any gene: 3. Per the germline V gene, CDR1 is SEHNR and CDR2 is FQNEAQ (reference sequence). The CDR3 is made up of 15 amino acids. DNA for the CDR3: TGTGCCAGCAGCTTAGAGGGACAGGGGGGTACTGAAGCTTTCTTT. This translates into CASSLEGQGGTEAFF.

This clonotype showed up many times. One junction end does not reproduce the germline sequence, and a read error may be involved. The chain carries TRBV2 and TRBJ1-1; D is unresolved. Germline CDR1 and CDR2: SNHLY and FYNNEI. The CDR3 is 8 amino acids. The CDR3 protein is CASNEAFF. The DNA of the CDR3 is TGTGCCAGCAATGAAGCTTTCTTT.

This clonotype was observed a few times. The chain has TRBV3-1 and TRBJ2-5, with 13 nucleotides matching TRBD2. CDR1 is LGHDT and CDR2 is YNNKEL in the germline V gene (reference sequence). The ends lost 2 bases at V and 3 bases at J; junction bases unmatched: 6. CDR3 size: 17 residues. CDR3 sequence (DNA): TGTGCCAGCAGCCAACGAATGGGGACTAGCGGGGAAGAGACCCAGTACTTC. Residues: CASSQRMGTSGEETQYF.

The V call is TRBV9, the J call TRBJ2-7; 12 bases are shared with TRBD2. Germline assignment: CDR1 SGDLS and CDR2 YYNGEE. V lost 4 bases to trimming and J lost 5 bases; unmatched junction nucleotides: 16. The CDR3 runs 18 residues. For the CDR3, the DNA is TGTGCCAGCAGCCATCCCTCTAGCGGGAGGGCCCTTCCCCACGAGCAGTACTTC. This codes for CASSHPSSGRALPHEQYF.

The chain couples TRBV7-2 to TRBJ2-7; D remains unclear. Looked up from germline, CDR1 is SGHTA and CDR2 is FQGNSA. The CDR3 sequence is 13 residues long. V lost 2 bases and J lost 2, with 7 bases in between. CDR3 region: CASSLNPTYEQYF. In nucleotides, the CDR3 is TGTGCCAGCAGCTTAAACCCAACCTACGAGCAGTACTTC.

This clonotype was seen a handful of times. The V and J genes are TRBV29-1 and TRBJ1-1; no definite D call. Trimming stripped 3 bases from V and 3 bases from J, with 14 bases between. This CDR3 comprises 14 residues. Per the germline V gene, CDR1 is SQVTM and CDR2 is ANQGSEA. The CDR3 coding sequence is TGCAGCGTTGACCGGCGGGGAAGGGACACTGAAGCTTTCTTT. Amino acid sequence: CSVDRRGRDTEAFF.

As regards this clonotype: One end of the junction is discordant with germline, which a read error may explain. The CDR3, as DNA: TGTGCCACCAGTTCAGGGGATGAGACCCAGTACTTC. It yields the protein CATSSGDETQYF. This chain links TRBV6-9 with TRBJ2-5, with TRBD1 as a possible D gene (6 bases). The CDR3 sequence is 12 residues long. Germline V gene lookup returns CDR1 MNHGY and CDR2 SVAAGI.

The genes are TRBV5-6 and TRBJ1-6, with 8 bases that match TRBD1. Looked up from germline, CDR1 is SGHDT and CDR2 is YYEEEE. V lost 3 bases to trimming and J lost 7 bases; unmatched junction nucleotides: 12. This CDR3 is built from 17 residues. The CDR3 spells CASSSHPGQAANSPLHF. DNA for the CDR3: TGTGCCAGCAGCTCGCACCCGGGACAGGCCGCGAATTCACCCCTCCACTTT.

This clonotype was observed many times. This chain links TRBV7-2 with TRBJ2-7; 9 bases match TRBD2. Trimming cost V 1 base and J 2 bases; bases outside gene matches: 6. The CDR3 is 16 residues long. Germline V CDR1 and CDR2: SGHTA, FQGNSA. CDR3 sequence reads: CASSLGGASGAYEQYF. CDR3 DNA sequence: TGTGCCAGCAGCTTAGGGGGGGCTAGCGGGGCCTACGAGCAGTACTTC.

This clonotype was recorded at least ten times. V is TRBV19 and J is TRBJ1-5; D uncertain. Germline CDR1 is LNHDA and CDR2 is SQIVND (reference sequence). The CDR3 runs 13 residues. Trimming stripped 5 bases from V and 0 bases from J, with 5 bases between. CDR3 residues: CASSEHSNQPQHF. The CDR3 region has the DNA TGTGCCAGTAGTGAGCATAGCAATCAGCCCCAGCATTTT.

Concerning this clonotype itself: Possible read error: a much larger clone is one base away. The chain couples TRBV24-1 to TRBJ1-5; weak D call: TRBD1 (5 bases). The V end was cut by 5 bases, the J end by 5 bases, with 9 bases between. CDR3 length: 13 residues. Germline assignment: CDR1 KGHDR and CDR2 SFDVKD. CDR3 sequence reads: CATSGQGDQPQHF. The CDR3, as DNA: TGTGCCACCAGTGGCCAGGGAGATCAGCCCCAGCATTTT.

The rearrangement joins TRBV5-1 to TRBJ2-7, with TRBD2 matching 10 bases. Germline CDR1 and CDR2: SGHRS and YFSETQ. The CDR3 consists of 15 residues. J lost 6 bases, V lost 4 bases, and 10 bases had no gene match. CDR3 loop: CASSLPTGTSAEQYF. DNA of the CDR3: TGCGCCAGCAGCCTCCCTACCGGGACTAGCGCCGAGCAGTACTTC.

This chain connects TRBV4-3 to TRBJ1-3; the D gene is possibly TRBD1 (5 bases). V lost 0 bases, J lost 6 bases, and 12 bases lay in between. Looked up from germline, CDR1 is LGHNA and CDR2 is YSLEER. The CDR3 has 15 residues. In nucleotides, the CDR3 is TGCGCCAGCAGCCAAGACCGGGGGTCGGTAAACACCATATATTTT. It codes for CASSQDRGSVNTIYF.

In this sample, this clonotype turned up many times. The chain combines TRBV2 with TRBJ1-1; no firm D call. This CDR3 has 14 amino acids. CDR1 and CDR2 from the germline V gene are SNHLY and FYNNEI. Trimming pared 6 bases from V and 0 bases from J, leaving 11 bases between. CDR3 DNA sequence: TGTGCCAGCAGGGTAGGGAGTATGAACACTGAAGCTTTCTTT. Amino acids: CASRVGSMNTEAFF.

This clonotype was found once. This rearrangement joins TRBV20-1 to TRBJ1-2, with D unresolved. Per germline, CDR1 DFQATT and CDR2 SNEGSKA (reference sequence). This CDR3 region has 14 residues. Trimming stripped 5 bases from V and 3 bases from J, with 16 bases between. Here the CDR3 DNA reads TGCAGTGCTCCGAGCGTAGACGGGGACTATGGCTACACCTTC. This translates into CSAPSVDGDYGYTF.